This T cell receptor beta chain was obtained from a study of graft-versus-host responses after intestinal transplantation. Study-wide context: All recipients were transplanted with multivisceral, liver-intestinal, or isolated intestinal grafts. Each recipient received anti-thymocyte globulin induction, then tacrolimus and steroids for approximately 3 years. Study results and caveats: Analysis identified GvH clones in recipient marrow, with some appearing first in ileum or blood. Allograft graft-versus-host to host-versus-graft clonal ratios ran high in patients with graft-donor T cell macrochimerism.

About this clone: Its antigen is undetermined.

Data came from immunoSEQ multiplex PCR; TCRdb stores just in-frame clones and leaves some out. Among roughly 100,000 clones listed, approximately 93% were seen once. The CDR3 has 15 residues. The germline V gene has CDR1 MNHEY and CDR2 SMNVEV (reference sequence). V was pared by 5 bases and J by 7 bases, with 20 bases between. This sequence was found in a human donor who received an intestinal transplant. The specimen was unstimulated CD8+ T cells sorted from spleen or lymph node cells, collected before intestinal transplant. This chain joins TRBV27 and TRBJ2-5; TRBD2 is a possible D gene (5 bases). The DNA for the CDR3 is TGTGCCAGCAGTGACCTTGCTAGGGTCGAGGGGACCCAGTACTTC. Encoded protein: CASSDLARVEGTQYF.